This TCR beta chain was identified in a study of T cell repertoires in cytomegalovirus infection. The wider study: CMV infection plus the matching HLA type was flagged by public TCR beta signatures.

TCRdb analysed the reads with MiXCR anew, one entry per CDR3 protein. In the table there are approximately 990,000 distinct CDR3 sequences, less than 35% of which are singletons. The junction had 9 bases not matched to a gene; V was cut back by 7 bases and J by 7 bases. There are 15 residues in the CDR3. With regard to this clonotype: What it binds is unknown.

This chain uses TRBV12-3 or TRBV12-4 with TRBJ2-2; TRBD1 agrees at 10 bases. The TCR was taken from a human donor in good health (CMV status not recorded). Some clones in this sample may be carry-over from other donors' samples. This specimen was cultured CD8+ T cells from PBMCs, taken from culture after CMV antigen stimulation. The CDR3 region is CASTPGQGYVGELFF. The DNA of the CDR3 is TGTGCCAGCACCCCGGGACAGGGGTACGTCGGGGAGCTGTTTTTT.